Reported below is one TCR beta chain. TCRdb's copy holds only in-frame clones and misses some; the assay was immunoSEQ multiplex PCR. The sample lists over 800,000 clones; 92% were seen once. This specimen comes from a study of shared clonotypes between healthy human individuals. The CDR3 runs 15 residues. The germline V and J ends were trimmed by 1 base and 4 bases, with 14 bases remaining between them. Per germline, CDR1 SNHLY and CDR2 FYNNEI. CD8 cells classed as naive were CD45RO-negative and positively selected for CCR7, excluding terminally differentiated effector memory CD45RA+ cells. This receptor was taken from a man aged 25 to 45 in good health. V is TRBV2 and J is TRBJ2-7, with D tentatively TRBD1 (5 bases). The sample taken for sequencing was naive CD8+ T cells sorted from blood. This CDR3 reads CASSEGPGMNYEQYF. In DNA form, the CDR3 reads TGTGCCAGCAGTGAAGGGCCAGGGATGAATTACGAGCAGTACTTC.